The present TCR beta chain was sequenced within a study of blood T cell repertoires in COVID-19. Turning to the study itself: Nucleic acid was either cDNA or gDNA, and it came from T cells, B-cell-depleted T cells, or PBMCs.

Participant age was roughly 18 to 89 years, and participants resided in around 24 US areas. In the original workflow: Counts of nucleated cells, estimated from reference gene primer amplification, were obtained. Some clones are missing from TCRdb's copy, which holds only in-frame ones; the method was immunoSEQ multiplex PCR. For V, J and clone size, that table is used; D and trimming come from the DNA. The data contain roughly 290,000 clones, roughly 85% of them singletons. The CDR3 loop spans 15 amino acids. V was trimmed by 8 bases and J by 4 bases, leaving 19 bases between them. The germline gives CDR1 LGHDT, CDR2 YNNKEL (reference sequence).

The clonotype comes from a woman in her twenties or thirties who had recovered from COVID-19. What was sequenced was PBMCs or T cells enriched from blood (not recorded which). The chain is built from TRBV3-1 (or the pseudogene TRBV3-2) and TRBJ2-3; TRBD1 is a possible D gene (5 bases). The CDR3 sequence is CASQGIQGTADTQYF. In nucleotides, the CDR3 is TGTGCCAGCCAGGGAATCCAGGGTACCGCAGATACGCAGTATTTT.